This TCR beta chain was found in a study of blood T cell repertoires in COVID-19. Original data processing: Cell counts per sample came from amplifying reference gene primers. The protocol was immunoSEQ multiplex PCR, while the TCRdb copy is restricted to in-frame clones and leaves out a portion. V and J calls and clone size are as listed in that table; D and trimming were resolved from the DNA. Of some 99,000 clones listed, 70% to 85% are singletons. Germline values: CDR1 MNHNY, CDR2 SVGAGI (reference sequence). The CDR3 has 16 amino acids. J lost 0 bases, V lost 2 bases, and 4 bases had no gene match.

The clonotype comes from an elderly woman with active or convalescent COVID-19. Sequences were obtained from peripheral blood. V and J are TRBV6-6 and TRBJ1-5, with 7 nucleotides matching TRBD1. In DNA form, the CDR3 reads TGTGCCAGCAGTTACCGGACAGGCCATAGCAATCAGCCCCAGCATTTT. The encoded protein is CASSYRTGHSNQPQHF.